This passage covers 27 T cell receptor beta chains from one sample sequenced in a study of OX40 agonist ivuxolimab in advanced cancers. Profiling relied on immunoSEQ multiplex PCR, and the TCRdb table lists in-frame clones only, not all of them. The data contain about 18,000 clones, 65% to 75% of them singletons. Specimen: CD4+ or CD8+ T cells sorted from blood, collected in a trial of the OX40 agonist ivuxolimab. The source is an adult with an advanced solid tumor such as melanoma, head and neck, liver or kidney cancer.

This clone was picked up a small number of times. The chain joins TRBV6-5 to TRBJ1-1; D gene ambiguous. Germline CDR1 and CDR2: MNHEY and SVGAGI. CDR3 size: 13 residues. V was shortened by 2 bases and J by 2 bases, with 6 bases between the two germline ends. Written as DNA, the CDR3 is TGTGCCAGCAGTTACGACGGAAACACTGAAGCTTTCTTT. It yields the protein CASSYDGNTEAFF.

For this clone: The same CDR3 arises from other DNA sequences in this sample as well. The chain has TRBV10-3 and TRBJ2-5; D is ambiguous. The CDR3 is made up of 12 amino acids. V shed 2 bases and J shed 1 base, with 2 bases lying between them. Germline-derived CDR1 and CDR2 are ENHRY and SYGVKD. CDR3 sequence (DNA): TGTGCCATCAGTGAGGGCCAAGAGACCCAGTACTTC. Encoded protein: CAISEGQETQYF.

The chain recombines TRBV7-8 with TRBJ1-1, with a possible D match to TRBD1 (5 bases). From germline, CDR1 is SGHVS and CDR2 FQNEAQ. Trimming cost V 5 bases and J 0 bases, with 13 bases left between them. There are 15 residues in the CDR3. The CDR3 here is CASSLDRGMNTEAFF. The CDR3 bases are TGTGCCAGCAGCCTTGACAGAGGGATGAACACTGAAGCTTTCTTT.

The rearrangement uses TRBV10-2 and TRBJ1-6; 10 nucleotides agree with TRBD1. CDR3 size: 13 residues. V trimming: 6 bases; J trimming: 8 bases; junction bases outside the gene matches: 1. The germline V gene has CDR1 WSHSY and CDR2 SAAADI. CDR3: CASRDRGDSPLHF. In nucleotides, the CDR3 is TGCGCCAGCAGGGACAGGGGGGATTCACCCCTCCACTTT.

This clone was detected only a few times. This sequence joins TRBV28 and TRBJ2-1; TRBD2 agrees at 10 bases. The CDR3 runs to 13 residues. V was pared by 8 bases and J by 4 bases, with 2 bases of the junction left unmatched. Germline CDR1 and CDR2: MDHEN and SYDVKM. CDR3 nucleotide sequence: TGTGCCAGCGATAGCGGGGGGTACAATGAGCAGTTCTTC. This codes for CASDSGGYNEQFF.

The chain joins TRBV4-3 to TRBJ1-2; TRBD1 might be the D (5 bases). This CDR3 comprises 16 residues. The V gene's germline CDR1 is LGHNA and CDR2 YSLEER. V gave up 0 bases and J gave up 4 bases, with 15 bases separating them. CDR3 residues: CASSQDTQVTAYGYTF. DNA of the CDR3: TGCGCCAGCAGCCAAGACACCCAGGTGACAGCCTATGGCTACACCTTC.

The chain couples TRBV6-6 to TRBJ1-1; no firm D call. V was cut by 2 bases and J by 6 bases, with 10 bases left in between. CDR1 and CDR2 (germline): MNHNY, SVGAGI (reference sequence). The CDR3 is 13 residues long. Here the CDR3 DNA reads TGTGCCAGCAGTTACGAGGGTAAGGCTGAAGCTTTCTTT. Amino acids: CASSYEGKAEAFF.

The CDR3 loop reads CASSELAGSLGTDTQYF. The DNA for the CDR3 is TGTGCCAGCAGTGAGCTAGCGGGTTCGTTAGGCACAGATACGCAGTATTTT. This rearrangement joins TRBV6-1 to TRBJ2-3; 8 bases match TRBD2. Per the germline V gene, CDR1 is MNHNS and CDR2 is SASEGT. CDR3 length: 17 residues. The J segment lost 1 base and the V segment lost 3 bases, leaving 9 bases of the junction unmatched.

The chain employs TRBV7-8 and TRBJ2-1; D call uncertain. V was trimmed by 0 bases and J by 12 bases, leaving 12 bases between them. The CDR3 has 13 residues. Germline CDR1 SGHVS, CDR2 FQNEAQ. CDR3 DNA sequence: TGTGCCAGCAGCTTAGCGGGCGTTTGGGGGCAGTTCTTC. Encoded protein: CASSLAGVWGQFF.

This clone was picked up one time. This chain joins TRBV7-6 and TRBJ2-7, with 8 bases that match TRBD1. The V gene end was trimmed by 5 bases and the J gene end by 5 bases; junction bases not matched to a gene: 5. The CDR3 runs to 13 residues. The germline gives CDR1 SGHVS, CDR2 FNYEAQ. CDR3 sequence: CASSPLDRDEQYF. The CDR3 DNA is TGTGCCAGCAGCCCATTGGACAGGGACGAGCAGTACTTC.

This chain connects TRBV4-3 to TRBJ2-3, with D uncertain. There are 16 residues in the CDR3. Trimming pared 6 bases from V and 2 bases from J, leaving 18 bases between. Per the germline V gene, CDR1 is LGHNA and CDR2 is YSLEER. For the CDR3, the DNA is TGCGCCAGCAGAGCCAACAGAGACGGCTTCACAGATACGCAGTATTTT. Translating it yields CASRANRDGFTDTQYF.

This clone came up a few times. This chain uses TRBV6-1 with TRBJ1-1; D unresolved. CDR3 length equals 14 residues. Between the trimmed V and J ends, which lost 2 bases and 1 base, there was a span of 8 bases. Germline V gene sequence: CDR1 MNHNS, CDR2 SASEGT. CDR3 region: CASSELGPNTEAFF. CDR3 bases: TGTGCCAGCAGTGAACTAGGACCGAACACTGAAGCTTTCTTT.

The chain recombines TRBV28 with TRBJ1-5; no reliable D call. This CDR3 contains 14 residues. V lost 5 bases and J lost 5, with 13 bases in between. Germline assignment: CDR1 MDHEN and CDR2 SYDVKM. DNA of the CDR3: TGTGCCAGCAGTGAGCACCAACGGGATCAGCCCCAGCATTTT. Translating it yields CASSEHQRDQPQHF. Variable domain in full (rest from reference TRBV28 and TRBJ1-5): DVKVTQSSRYLVKRTGEKVFLECVQDMDHENMFWYRQDPGLGLRLIYFSYDVKMKEKGDIPEGYSVSREKKERFSLILESASTNQTSMYLCASSEHQRDQPQHFGDGTRLSIL.

The J gene is TRBJ2-5, the V gene TRBV4-1; the D is unclear. The length of the CDR3 is 11 residues. The germline V gene has CDR1 MGHRA and CDR2 YSYEKL. V dropped 5 bases and J dropped 4 bases, with 5 bases sitting between them. CDR3 sequence: CASSDGETQYF. For the CDR3, the DNA is TGCGCCAGCAGCGACGGAGAGACCCAGTACTTC.

The rearrangement uses TRBV2 and TRBJ2-7, with 7 nucleotides matching TRBD1. The CDR3 spans 12 residues. Germline CDR1 and CDR2: SNHLY and FYNNEI. The V and J ends lost 6 bases and 6 bases, in that order; junction bases with no gene match: 5. CDR3 loop: CASSLRGIEQYF. CDR3 coding DNA: TGTGCCAGCAGCCTCAGGGGGATCGAGCAGTACTTC.

J is TRBJ1-1 and V is TRBV7-9, with 7 bases lining up with TRBD1. Germline-derived CDR1 and CDR2 are SEHNR and FQNEAQ (reference sequence). The CDR3 loop spans 14 amino acids. V dropped 4 bases and J dropped 5; count of bases not matched to a gene: 7. CDR3 DNA sequence: TGTGCCAGCAGCTCAGCGACAGGGTGGACTGAAGCTTTCTTT. Translated, it gives CASSSATGWTEAFF.

The chain links TRBV27 to TRBJ2-3; 12 bases are shared with TRBD2. This CDR3 comprises 17 residues. Germline V gene data show CDR1 as MNHEY and CDR2 as SMNVEV (reference sequence). V lost 5 bases and J lost 2; bases outside the gene matches: 8. In DNA, the CDR3 is TGTGCCAGCAGTCCGCGCCGACTAGCGGGGGTCACAGATACGCAGTATTTT. Protein: CASSPRRLAGVTDTQYF.

J is TRBJ2-3 and V is TRBV12-5; TRBD2 aligns across 9 bases. Germline-derived CDR1 and CDR2 are LGHNT and FRNRAP. Trimming at V came to 7 bases and at J to 4 bases, leaving 9 bases not matched to a gene. The CDR3 has 15 amino acids. The CDR3 is CASVNSGSGADTQYF. Here the CDR3 DNA reads TGTGCTAGTGTAAATAGCGGGAGTGGCGCAGATACGCAGTATTTT.

This clone has only one observation. This chain joins TRBV4-2 and TRBJ2-7; possible D gene TRBD1, 6 bases. V was cut by 5 bases and J by 0 bases, with 14 bases left in between. The germline CDR1 and CDR2 sequences are LGHNA and YNFKEQ. The CDR3 is 15 amino acids. DNA for the CDR3: TGTGCCAGCAGCTACAGGACAGTTAGCTCCTACGAGCAGTACTTC. Translation: CASSYRTVSSYEQYF.

This clone came up a few times. The V and J genes are TRBV6-5 and TRBJ2-1; TRBD1 aligns across 8 bases. This CDR3 spans 15 amino acids. CDR1 and CDR2 (germline): MNHEY, SVGAGI. V lost 5 bases, J lost 10 bases, and 13 bases stayed unmatched. The CDR3 spells CASSNPTRGLWEQFF. CDR3 nucleotide sequence: TGTGCCAGCAGTAATCCGACCAGGGGGCTTTGGGAGCAGTTCTTC.

This clone showed up just a few times. V and J are TRBV19 and TRBJ2-5; possibly TRBD2 for D (5 bases). Trimming pared 10 bases from V and 1 base from J, leaving 16 bases between. This CDR3 has 14 residues. Germline V CDR1 and CDR2: LNHDA, SQIVND (reference sequence). This CDR3 is CATSPGLLQETQYF. The CDR3 nucleotides are TGTGCCACCTCCCCCGGACTGCTCCAAGAGACCCAGTACTTC.

V is TRBV9 and J is TRBJ2-7, with a possible D match to TRBD1 (6 bases). The CDR3 is 14 residues long. Between the trimmed V and J ends, which lost 2 bases and 6 bases, there was a span of 15 bases. Germline values: CDR1 SGDLS, CDR2 YYNGEE. The CDR3 region has the DNA TGTGCCAGCAGCGTTGGGGGCGGTCAAGGCGAGCAGTACTTC. Translated: CASSVGGGQGEQYF.

The V gene is TRBV29-1, the J gene TRBJ2-5, with D perhaps TRBD2 (6 bases). V gave up 7 bases and J gave up 1 base, with 25 bases separating them. The CDR3 totals 17 residues. In germline, CDR1 is SQVTM, CDR2 ANQGSEA. CDR3: CSANRDLARGTQETQYF. In DNA form, the CDR3 reads TGCAGCGCCAACCGGGACCTAGCGAGAGGGACCCAAGAGACCCAGTACTTC.

The CDR3 DNA is TGTGCCAGCAGTTTTAAGACAGGGACCTCACCCCTCCACTTT. As protein: CASSFKTGTSPLHF. The chain couples TRBV27 to TRBJ1-6; the match to TRBD1 covers 7 bases. The CDR3 has 14 amino acids. The germline gives CDR1 MNHEY, CDR2 SMNVEV (reference sequence). Unmatched junction bases numbered 6, after V lost 3 bases and J lost 10 bases.

V and J are TRBV28 and TRBJ2-3; TRBD1 agrees at 7 bases. The CDR3 runs 17 residues. CDR1 is MDHEN and CDR2 is SYDVKM in the germline V gene. Trimming cost V 1 base and J 3 bases; bases outside gene matches: 10. DNA of the CDR3: TGTGCCAGCAGTTTATATATCGGCCCCAGGGGGACAGATACGCAGTATTTT. This gives the protein CASSLYIGPRGTDTQYF.

This chain links TRBV4-1 with TRBJ2-3, with 10 bases aligning to TRBD1. V lost 4 bases, J lost 4 bases, and 5 bases stayed unmatched. This CDR3 is built from 15 residues. Germline loops: CDR1 MGHRA, CDR2 YSYEKL. This CDR3 reads CASSRGQGGADTQYF. CDR3 nucleotides: TGCGCCAGCAGCCGCGGACAGGGGGGTGCAGATACGCAGTATTTT.

This clone was recorded a few times. The V call is TRBV27, the J call TRBJ2-1; D gene unclear. CDR3 length: 14 residues. Germline V gene data show CDR1 as MNHEY and CDR2 as SMNVEV (reference sequence). The V gene lost 3 bases and the J gene lost 7 bases, with 13 bases spanning the gap. As DNA, the CDR3 is TGTGCCAGCAGTTTCGAGAACAGACAAAATGAGCAGTTCTTC. It yields the protein CASSFENRQNEQFF.